Listed below are T cell receptor beta chains from one sample, sequenced in a study of cytomegalovirus exposure and HLA in healthy donors. Profiling relied on immunoSEQ multiplex PCR, and the TCRdb table lists in-frame clones only, not all of them. The sample contains 100,000 to 150,000 clones, roughly 80% of which appear only once. Sequenced material: PBMCs. All receptors derive from a woman aged 55-69 years in good health and CMV-seronegative. CDR3s include the opening cysteine and the closing phenylalanine or tryptophan. D genes are given only for firm matches. Size is omitted from some rows. Given values are once, few, many or a class for expanded clones.

>TRBJ2-5|TRBD2|few|TRBV7-3
TGTGCCAGCAGCTTATCGGGGGGGCCCCAAGAGACCCAGTACTTC
CASSLSGGPQETQYF
>TRBJ2-5|TRBD2|NA|TRBV29-1
TGCAGCGTGGCAAGACTAGCGGGGGGTATCGAGACCCAGTACTTC
CSVARLAGGIETQYF
>TRBJ1-5|NA|NA|TRBV18
TGTGCCAGCTCACCATCAGGGGGCAATCAGCCCCAGCATTTT
CASSPSGGNQPQHF
>TRBJ2-7|NA|NA|TRBV30
TGTGCCTGGAGAGACAGCAGGTACGAGCAGTACTTC
CAWRDSRYEQYF
>TRBJ1-2|NA|NA|TRBV5-4
TGTGCCAGCAGCTTGGCAGTTTTCAGGGAGGATGGCTACACCTTC
CASSLAVFREDGYTF
>TRBJ2-2|NA|NA|TRBV7-2
TGTGCCAGCAGCTTGCTCGGACCGGGGACCGGGGAGCTGTTTTTT
CASSLLGPGTGELFF
>TRBJ1-1|NA|NA|TRBV18
TGTGCCAGCTCCTTTGAGGGGAGGACTGAAGCTTTCTTT
CASSFEGRTEAFF
>TRBJ1-2|NA|NA|TRBV28
TGTGCCAGCAGTCTCCACCGAGGGGGGGCCGGCTACACCTTC
CASSLHRGGAGYTF
>TRBJ2-1|TRBD2|NA|TRBV2
TGTGCCAGCAGCTGGACTAGCGGGGGTATTCAGCCCTACAATGAGCAGTTCTTC
CASSWTSGGIQPYNEQFF
>TRBJ2-1|NA|NA|TRBV9
TGTGCCAGCAGCCCCCGGGTCAACAATGAGCAGTTCTTC
CASSPRVNNEQFF
>TRBJ2-3|NA|NA|TRBV15
TGTGCCACCAGCAGAACACCCGGGGGGCGCACAGATACGCAGTATTTT
CATSRTPGGRTDTQYF
>TRBJ2-7|TRBD2|NA|TRBV29-1
TGCAGCGTTGAAGAAGGCGGTAGCGGGGTCTCCTACGAGCAGTACTTC
CSVEEGGSGVSYEQYF
>TRBJ1-2|TRBD1|NA|TRBV4-1
TGCGCCAGCAGCCAAGATTTAGGGGTGGGGGACAGGGTAAATGGCTACACCTTC
CASSQDLGVGDRVNGYTF
>TRBJ2-5|TRBD1|NA|TRBV6-5
TGTGCCAGCAGTTACTCGAAGACAGGGGAGACCCAGTACTTC
CASSYSKTGETQYF
>TRBJ2-1|TRBD2|few|TRBV19
TGTGCCAGTAGACGACAGCCCACGGGAGGGTACAATGAGCAGTTCTTC
CASRRQPTGGYNEQFF
>TRBJ2-4|TRBD1|once|TRBV19
TGTGCCAGTAGTATAGGGACAGGGGGAGGAGATGACATTCAGTACTTC
CASSIGTGGGDDIQYF
>TRBJ1-2|NA|NA|TRBV7-3
TGTGCCAGCAGCCCCCGAGGCCTCTCCACAGGGTTGGGCTACACCTTC
CASSPRGLSTGLGYTF
>TRBJ1-4|NA|few|TRBV5-1
TGCGCCAGCAGCTACTCTTCCGGGAGAGGTGGGGAAAAACTGTTTTTT
CASSYSSGRGGEKLFF
>TRBJ2-7|NA|NA|TRBV6-1
TGTGCCAGTCCTCAATCGGGACTCCCAAACTACGAGCAGTACTTC
CASPQSGLPNYEQYF
>TRBJ1-2|NA|NA|TRBV10-3
TGTGCCATCAGTGAGTCGATTCTGTCAGAGACTGCAAATGGCTACACCTTC
CAISESILSETANGYTF
>TRBJ2-1|TRBD2|NA|TRBV27
TGTGCCAGCAGTTCACATCGGACTAGCGGGATCTACAATGAGCAGTTCTTC
CASSSHRTSGIYNEQFF
>TRBJ2-5|TRBD1|NA|TRBV2
TGTGCCAGCAAGAGAGACAGGGTAGAGACCCAGTACTTC
CASKRDRVETQYF
>TRBJ1-3|NA|NA|TRBV7-8
TGTGCCAGCAGCTTCGGGGTCGGGGACACCATATATTTT
CASSFGVGDTIYF
>TRBJ2-3|TRBD2|few|TRBV28
TGTGCCAGCCCACCCCTGGTAGCGGGAGCGCCCGGCACAGATACGCAGTATTTT
CASPPLVAGAPGTDTQYF
>TRBJ1-4|NA|NA|TRBV27
TGTGCCAGCAGTTTATCTTGGGACTTCAATGAAAAACTGTTTTTT
CASSLSWDFNEKLFF
>TRBJ2-5|TRBD2|few|TRBV28
TGTGCCAGCAGGCCCACGCGCGGGAGAGGCCAAGAGACCCAGTACTTC
CASRPTRGRGQETQYF
>TRBJ1-1|NA|NA|TRBV5-1
TGCGCCAGCAGCTTTGGTGGGGGGGCAGGGAACACTGAAGCTTTCTTT
CASSFGGGAGNTEAFF
>TRBJ2-3|NA|NA|TRBV25-1
TGTGCCAGCTCAACCCAGGGGCGGACGCAGTATTTT
CASSTQGRTQYF
>TRBJ2-7|TRBD1|NA|TRBV27
TGTGCCAGCAGTTTATCGGGGGACAGGGTCAGGAGCTCCTACGAGCAGTACTTC
CASSLSGDRVRSSYEQYF
>TRBJ2-7|TRBD1|NA|TRBV6-1
TGTGCCAGCAGTATAAGACAGGGCCTCTACGAGCAGTACTTC
CASSIRQGLYEQYF
>TRBJ1-4|NA|NA|TRBV6-6
TGTGCCAGCAGCCGTGGCTCCCAGGGTAATGAAAAACTGTTTTTT
CASSRGSQGNEKLFF
>TRBJ2-7|NA|NA|TRBV30
TGTGCCCGGAGTGGGAGGTACGAGCAGTACTTC
CARSGRYEQYF
>TRBJ2-7|NA|NA|TRBV7-9
TGTGCCACCCAGACAGCGTACGAGCAGTACTTC
CATQTAYEQYF
>TRBJ2-1|TRBD2|once|TRBV11-3
TGTGCCAGCAGCTTAGGTAGGGGGGGACTAGCCTACAATGAGCAGTTCTTC
CASSLGRGGLAYNEQFF
>TRBJ1-4|TRBD1|few|TRBV6-5
TGTGCCAGCAGTTACCATAGGGGGCCTACTAATGAAAAACTGTTTTTT
CASSYHRGPTNEKLFF
>TRBJ2-7|TRBD2|NA|TRBV11-3
TGTGCCAGCAGCAAACTAGCGGGAGCCACCTACGAGCAGTACTTC
CASSKLAGATYEQYF
>TRBJ2-1|NA|few|TRBV10-3
TGTGCCATCAGTGAGTCGGTGGGGCTGGGGCAGTTCTTC
CAISESVGLGQFF
>TRBJ2-7|NA|NA|TRBV6-5
TGTGCCAGCAGTTACTCGGGACATACCTACGAGCAGTACTTC
CASSYSGHTYEQYF
>TRBJ2-7|NA|NA|TRBV7-8
TGTGCCAGCAGCTTAGTGAAGGGTCAGGGTTCCTACGAGCAGTACTTC
CASSLVKGQGSYEQYF
>TRBJ2-3|NA|NA|TRBV6-5
TGTGCCAGCAGTTACCGTCCAGGGCGAGATACGCAGTATTTT
CASSYRPGRDTQYF
>TRBJ1-2|NA|NA|TRBV13
TGTGCCAGCAGCATCCGGTCAGGGCCCTATGGCTACACCTTC
CASSIRSGPYGYTF
>TRBJ2-5|TRBD2|NA|TRBV28
TGTGCCAGCAGTTTATGGGGGCGGGTGGGACTAGCGGGAGGGCTGGAGACCCAGTACTTC
CASSLWGRVGLAGGLETQYF
>TRBJ1-2|NA|NA|TRBV5-8
TGTGCCAGCAGCTTGGACAGAAGTTTCTATGGCTACACCTTC
CASSLDRSFYGYTF
>TRBJ2-1|NA|NA|TRBV6-6
TGTGCCAGCAGTTACGGGCCCACCCCCTACAATGAGCAGTTCTTC
CASSYGPTPYNEQFF
>TRBJ2-5|NA|NA|TRBV30
TGTGCCTGGAGTGTCGGTACTAAGACCCAGTACTTC
CAWSVGTKTQYF
>TRBJ1-4|TRBD1|NA|TRBV28
TGTGCCAGCAGTTCTGAGGGGACAGGGGCTGAAAAACTGTTTTTT
CASSSEGTGAEKLFF
>TRBJ1-3|NA|NA|TRBV10-3
TGTGCCTCCGCCGACAGACGGCTAGGAGGAAACACCATATATTTT
CASADRRLGGNTIYF
>TRBJ2-2|NA|NA|TRBV30
TGTGCCTGGAGTGCACTGGCGGGACGTACGAACACCGGGGAGCTGTTTTTT
CAWSALAGRTNTGELFF
>TRBJ1-5|NA|NA|TRBV28
TGTGCCAGCAGATTACCAGGGACAAATCAGCCCCAGCATTTT
CASRLPGTNQPQHF
>TRBJ2-7|TRBD2|NA|TRBV11-1
TGTGCCAGCAGCTTATCCCCGGGACTAGCGGGGGATTCCTACGAGCAGTACTTC
CASSLSPGLAGDSYEQYF
>TRBJ1-2|NA|NA|TRBV5-1
TGCGCCAGCAGCTGGAGTGGCAGCCCCACATCCAACTATGGCTACACCTTC
CASSWSGSPTSNYGYTF
>TRBJ1-1|TRBD1|few|TRBV5-1
TGCGCCAGCAGCTTGCAGGGGGTGGGCACTGAAGCTTTCTTT
CASSLQGVGTEAFF
>TRBJ2-5|NA|NA|TRBV5-1
TGCGCCAGCAGCTTCGGGGGGCGAGGGGAGACCCAGTACTTC
CASSFGGRGETQYF
>TRBJ2-7|NA|NA|TRBV19
TGTGCCACCACTAGGGACGGAGGGTTGGTGGAGCAGTACTTC
CATTRDGGLVEQYF
>TRBJ1-1|TRBD1|few|TRBV28
TGTGCCAGCTACTTAACGTGGACAGGGGGAAACACTGAAGCTTTCTTT
CASYLTWTGGNTEAFF
>TRBJ1-1|NA|NA|TRBV19
TGTGCCAGTAGTACCCCCCCGGAGGGACCAGCTTTCTTT
CASSTPPEGPAFF
>TRBJ1-2|NA|NA|TRBV5-1
TGCGCCAGCAGCTTGGTGGGCACTGACTATGGCTACACCTTC
CASSLVGTDYGYTF
>TRBJ2-7|NA|NA|TRBV5-1
TGCGCCAGCAGCTTGACGACAGCTGGCTACGAGCAGTACTTC
CASSLTTAGYEQYF
>TRBJ1-1|NA|NA|TRBV28
TGTGCCAGCAGTTTTTCCCATACCACTGGAGCTTTCTTT
CASSFSHTTGAFF
>TRBJ1-3|TRBD1|once|TRBV30
TGTGCCTGGAGTGTAGGGGGCCCTGGAAACACCATATATTTT
CAWSVGGPGNTIYF